This TCR beta chain was recovered during a study of blood T cell repertoires in COVID-19. Study background: Specimens from acute and convalescent COVID-19 originated in the United States, Italy and Spain. Sample material is recorded as cDNA or gDNA derived from T cells, B-cell-depleted T cells, or PBMCs.

Trimming removed 4 bases from V and 15 bases from J; junction bases left unmatched: 4. The CDR3 is made up of 11 amino acids. Germline V gives CDR1 DFQATT, CDR2 SNEGSKA (reference sequence). Under the authors' procedure: Amplifying reference gene primers gave estimates of nucleated cell counts. Sequenced by immunoSEQ multiplex PCR; TCRdb stores in-frame clones only, minus some. Clonal size and the V and J genes are those of that table, whereas D and trimming came from the DNA. The sample carries some 200,000 clones, roughly four fifths recorded once. This TCR came from a woman aged 40-49 years with acute or convalescent COVID-19. Sequencing input: peripheral blood. This chain joins TRBV20-1 and TRBJ2-1; 12 bases align to TRBD2. The CDR3 sequence is CSATASGRGFF. CDR3 in DNA: TGCAGTGCTACAGCTAGCGGGAGGGGGTTCTTC.